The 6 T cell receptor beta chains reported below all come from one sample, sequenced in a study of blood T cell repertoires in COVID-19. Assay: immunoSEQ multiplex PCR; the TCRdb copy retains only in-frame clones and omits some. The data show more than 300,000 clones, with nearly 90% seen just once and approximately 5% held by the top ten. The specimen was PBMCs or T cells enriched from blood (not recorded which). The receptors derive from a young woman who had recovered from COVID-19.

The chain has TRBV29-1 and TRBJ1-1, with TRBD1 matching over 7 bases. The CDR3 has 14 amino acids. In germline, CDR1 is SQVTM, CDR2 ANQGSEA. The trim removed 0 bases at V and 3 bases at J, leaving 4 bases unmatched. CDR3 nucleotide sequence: TGCAGCGTTGAAGAATCGGGACAGTACACTGAAGCTTTCTTT. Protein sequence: CSVEESGQYTEAFF.

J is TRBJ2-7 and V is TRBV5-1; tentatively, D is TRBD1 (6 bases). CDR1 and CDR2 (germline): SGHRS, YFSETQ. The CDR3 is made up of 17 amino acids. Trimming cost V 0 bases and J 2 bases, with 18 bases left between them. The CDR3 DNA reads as TGCGCCAGCAGCTTGGAAAGGGTACAGGGCTTTCCCTACGAGCAGTACTTC. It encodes CASSLERVQGFPYEQYF.

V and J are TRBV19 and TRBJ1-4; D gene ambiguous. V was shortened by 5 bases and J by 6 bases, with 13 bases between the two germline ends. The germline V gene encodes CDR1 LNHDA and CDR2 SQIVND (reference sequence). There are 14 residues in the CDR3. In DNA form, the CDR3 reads TGTGCCAGTAGTCAACAGAATTCTCATGAAAAACTGTTTTTT. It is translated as CASSQQNSHEKLFF.

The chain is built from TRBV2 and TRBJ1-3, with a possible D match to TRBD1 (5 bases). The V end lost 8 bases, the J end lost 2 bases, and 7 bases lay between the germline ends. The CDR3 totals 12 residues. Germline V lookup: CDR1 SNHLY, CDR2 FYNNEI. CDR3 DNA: TGTGCCAGCGCCAGGGCTGGAAACACCATATATTTT. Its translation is CASARAGNTIYF.

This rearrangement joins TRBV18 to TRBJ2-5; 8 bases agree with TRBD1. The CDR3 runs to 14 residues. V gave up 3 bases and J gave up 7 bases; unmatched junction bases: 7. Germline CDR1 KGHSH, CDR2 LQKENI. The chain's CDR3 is CASSPLDGQGTQYF. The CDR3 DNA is TGTGCCAGCTCACCTCTAGATGGACAGGGGACCCAGTACTTC.

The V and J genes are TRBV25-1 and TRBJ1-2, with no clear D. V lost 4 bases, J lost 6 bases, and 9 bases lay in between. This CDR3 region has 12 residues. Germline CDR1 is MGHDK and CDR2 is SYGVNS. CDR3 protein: CASSVGVHGYTF. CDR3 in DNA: TGTGCCAGCAGTGTCGGGGTGCATGGCTACACCTTC.